One sample yielded the 14 T cell receptor beta chains listed below, sequenced in a study of somatic mutations in cytotoxic T cells in rheumatoid arthritis. Measured with immunoSEQ multiplex PCR; TCRdb has only the in-frame clones, and not every one. The sample includes approximately 19,000 clones, around 80% of them seen just once. The sample taken for sequencing was CD8+ T cells sorted from blood. The origin of the receptors is an adult with rheumatoid arthritis.

The chain recombines TRBV6-1 with TRBJ1-1, with 10 nucleotides matching TRBD1. This CDR3 spans 17 amino acids. Unmatched junction bases numbered 10, after V lost 0 bases and J lost 6 bases. Germline values: CDR1 MNHNS, CDR2 SASEGT. CDR3 loop: CASSEALQDRGVAEAFF. In DNA, the CDR3 is TGTGCCAGCAGTGAAGCGCTTCAGGACAGGGGGGTCGCTGAAGCTTTCTTT.

The chain employs TRBV21-1 and TRBJ1-2. TRBV21-1 is a pseudogene segment. The CDR3 is 9 residues long. The CDR3 nucleotides are TGTGCCAGAGGGTATGGCTACACCTTC. Translation: CARGYGYTF.

The chain recombines TRBV7-6 with TRBJ1-1; 7 bases fit TRBD1. The CDR3 runs to 16 residues. J lost 0 bases, V lost 5 bases, and 9 bases had no gene match. CDR1 is SGHVS, CDR2 FNYEAQ, per germline. The CDR3 loop is CASSPGTAALNTEAFF. CDR3 bases: TGTGCCAGCAGCCCTGGGACAGCTGCATTGAACACTGAAGCTTTCTTT. The whole variable domain, filled in from reference TRBV7-6 and TRBJ1-1, reads GAGVSQSPRYKVTKRGQDVALRCDPISGHVSLYWYRQALGQGPEFLTYFNYEAQQDKSGLPNDRFSAERPEGSISTLTIQRTEQRDSAMYRCASSPGTAALNTEAFFGQGTRLTVV.

This clone has more than one count but fewer than ten. This rearrangement joins TRBV2 to TRBJ2-7; possible D gene TRBD1, 6 bases. The CDR3 runs to 12 residues. Germline CDR1 SNHLY, CDR2 FYNNEI. V lost 5 bases to trimming and J lost 7 bases, with 12 bases between them. CDR3 loop: CASSSGVWEQYF. As DNA, the CDR3 is TGTGCCAGCAGTTCAGGGGTCTGGGAGCAGTACTTC.

This clone was picked up one time. The DNA of the CDR3 is TGTGCCAGCAGCCAAGGGGGGGGCGGGGCCGATGAGCAGTTCTTC. This encodes CASSQGGGGADEQFF. The chain recombines TRBV4-2 with TRBJ2-1; the D gene is possibly TRBD2 (7 bases). This CDR3 has 15 residues. The germline V gene encodes CDR1 LGHNA and CDR2 YNFKEQ. V gave up 1 base and J gave up 8 bases, with 15 bases separating them.

A note on this clone: Sequence at one end of the junction differs from germline and may be a read error. The chain links TRBV7-9 to TRBJ1-1, with D unresolved. The length of the CDR3 is 12 residues. CDR1 and CDR2 (germline): SEHNR, FQNEAQ (reference sequence). CDR3 amino acids: CASSLAMREAFF. Written as DNA, the CDR3 is TGTGCCAGCAGCCTAGCAATGCGCGAAGCTTTCTTT.

The rearrangement joins TRBV27 to TRBJ2-7; a possible D gene is TRBD1 (5 bases). The CDR3 covers 14 residues. V shed 1 base and J shed 2 bases, with 9 bases lying between them. Germline CDR1 and CDR2: MNHEY and SMNVEV (reference sequence). CDR3 sequence reads: CASSLFGQAYEQYF. The CDR3 DNA reads TGTGCCAGCAGTTTATTCGGACAAGCCTACGAGCAGTACTTC.

The chain uses TRBV27 and TRBJ2-7; tentatively, D is TRBD1 (6 bases). V was cut by 5 bases and J by 7 bases, with 15 bases left in between. CDR3 length: 13 amino acids. Germline assignment: CDR1 MNHEY and CDR2 SMNVEV (reference sequence). The CDR3 DNA reads as TGTGCCAGCAGTCCGAAACAGGGTCGTGAGCAGTACTTC. It codes for CASSPKQGREQYF.

Written as DNA, the CDR3 is TGTGCCAGCAGTGGTACCGTCACAACCGATATATTCTTC. Its translation is CASSGTVTTDIFF. The gene calls are TRBV2 and TRBJ2-1; D is ambiguous. Trimming shortened V by 4 bases and J by 16 bases, and 20 bases separated the two germline ends. This CDR3 is built from 13 residues. Germline-derived CDR1 and CDR2 are SNHLY and FYNNEI.

This clone was detected once. The genes are TRBV9 and TRBJ1-5, with D unclear. Trimming removed 2 bases at V and 6 bases at J, with 9 bases between. Germline CDR1 reads SGDLS; CDR2 reads YYNGEE. The CDR3 runs 13 residues. CDR3 protein: CASSVADLQPQHF. In nucleotides, the CDR3 is TGTGCCAGCAGCGTCGCAGATCTTCAGCCCCAGCATTTT.

This chain links TRBV11-3 with TRBJ2-1; the D gene is possibly TRBD2 (5 bases). The CDR3 contains 15 residues. The germline CDR1 and CDR2 sequences are SGHNT and YENEEA. Trimming removed 5 bases at V and 4 bases at J, with 15 bases between. The CDR3 sequence is CASSPDRGAYNEQFF. The DNA of the CDR3 is TGTGCCAGCAGCCCGGACCGGGGTGCTTACAATGAGCAGTTCTTC.

This clone was recorded only once. This chain uses TRBV4-1 with TRBJ1-4; TRBD1 is a possible D gene (5 bases). The length of the CDR3 is 15 residues. The V gene lost 6 bases and the J gene lost 0 bases, with 11 bases spanning the gap. Germline-derived CDR1 and CDR2 are MGHRA and YSYEKL. For the CDR3, the DNA is TGCGCCAGCAGACCCTACAGGTCAACTAATGAAAAACTGTTTTTT. Its protein is CASRPYRSTNEKLFF.

The chain combines TRBV18 with TRBJ1-1; D is unclear. V dropped 3 bases and J dropped 0 bases, with 8 bases sitting between them. CDR1 and CDR2 from the germline V gene are KGHSH and LQKENI. This CDR3 comprises 14 residues. In DNA, the CDR3 is TGTGCCAGCTCACCGGAAGGGATGAACACTGAAGCTTTCTTT. Protein product: CASSPEGMNTEAFF.

The gene calls are TRBV6-1 and TRBJ2-5; 10 bases match TRBD2. V lost 3 bases and J lost 5; bases outside the gene matches: 6. This CDR3 has 15 amino acids. The germline CDR1 and CDR2 sequences are MNHNS and SASEGT. The CDR3 nucleotides are TGTGCCAGCAGTGACCGGAGCGGGGGGGCCGAGACCCAGTACTTC. Protein product: CASSDRSGGAETQYF.